The rows below give T cell receptor beta chains drawn from one sample of a study of cytomegalovirus exposure and HLA in healthy donors. Measured with immunoSEQ multiplex PCR; TCRdb has only the in-frame clones, and not every one. Of 200,000 to 250,000 clones in the sample, approximately 82% were seen once. The specimen was PBMCs. All receptors come from a male donor in good health and CMV-seronegative. The CDR3 runs from the conserved cysteine through the conserved F or W. The D gene is left open where the match is weak. For some rows the clone size is stated as once, few or many, or as a class when expanded; others skip it.

v_call	j_call	clone_size	d_call	cdr3_aa	cdr3_nt
TRBV6-5	TRBJ2-3	few	TRBD2	CASSYSNGRISDTQYF	TGTGCCAGCAGTTACTCGAACGGGAGGATATCAGATACGCAGTATTTT
TRBV7-2	TRBJ1-2	NA	TRBD1	CASSLAGQNYGYTF	TGTGCCAGCAGCTTGGCGGGACAGAACTATGGCTACACCTTC
TRBV29-1	TRBJ2-1	NA	NA	CSGGDNEQFF	TGCAGCGGGGGGGATAATGAGCAGTTCTTC
TRBV4-1	TRBJ1-5	NA	TRBD1	CASRQQGSNQPQHF	TGCGCCAGCAGACAACAGGGGAGCAATCAGCCCCAGCATTTT
TRBV6-5	TRBJ2-3	few	TRBD2	CASSYGAGVGPDTQYF	TGTGCCAGCAGTTACGGAGCGGGAGTGGGTCCAGATACGCAGTATTTT
TRBV4-1	TRBJ2-5	NA	NA	CASSQVNEGQETQYF	TGCGCCAGCAGCCAAGTCAATGAGGGTCAAGAGACCCAGTACTTC
TRBV5-1	TRBJ1-1	few	NA	CASSPLGGGNTEAFF	TGCGCCAGCAGCCCGTTGGGGGGAGGGAACACTGAAGCTTTCTTT
TRBV2	TRBJ2-5	NA	NA	CASSGALETQYF	TGTGCCAGCAGTGGGGCCCTAGAGACCCAGTACTTC
TRBV7-7	TRBJ2-1	NA	TRBD2	CASSLTTSGSHEQFF	TGTGCTAGCAGCTTAACGACTAGCGGGAGCCATGAGCAGTTCTTC
TRBV10-3	TRBJ2-3	NA	NA	CAISEVGTSTDTQYF	TGTGCCATCAGTGAGGTTGGTACTAGCACAGATACGCAGTATTTT
TRBV5-1	TRBJ2-7	NA	NA	CASSLGGTRNEQYF	TGCGCCAGCAGCTTGGGAGGGACAAGGAACGAGCAGTACTTC
TRBV27	TRBJ1-2	NA	NA	CASSLGHGSGYTF	TGTGCCAGCAGTTTGGGACATGGGTCTGGCTACACCTTC
TRBV19	TRBJ2-7	NA	TRBD1	CASSTGQGGGYEQYF	TGTGCCAGTAGTACCGGACAGGGAGGCGGCTACGAGCAGTACTTC
TRBV19	TRBJ1-2	NA	NA	CASSIRNYGYTF	TGTGCCAGTAGTATCCGGAACTATGGCTACACCTTC
TRBV2	TRBJ1-6	NA	NA	CASSLDSTNSPLHF	TGTGCCAGCAGCCTTGACAGCACCAATTCACCCCTCCACTTT